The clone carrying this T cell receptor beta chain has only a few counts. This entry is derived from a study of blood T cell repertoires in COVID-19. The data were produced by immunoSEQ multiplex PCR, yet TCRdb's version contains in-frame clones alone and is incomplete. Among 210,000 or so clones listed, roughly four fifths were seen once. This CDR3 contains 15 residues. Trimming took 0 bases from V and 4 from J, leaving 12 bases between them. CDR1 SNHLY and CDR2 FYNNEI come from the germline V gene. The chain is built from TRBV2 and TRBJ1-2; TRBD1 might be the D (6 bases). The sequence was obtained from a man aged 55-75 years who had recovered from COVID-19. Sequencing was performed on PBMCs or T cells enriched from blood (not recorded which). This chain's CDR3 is CASSEALTGSYGYTF. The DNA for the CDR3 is TGTGCCAGCAGTGAAGCGCTTACAGGGTCCTATGGCTACACCTTC.